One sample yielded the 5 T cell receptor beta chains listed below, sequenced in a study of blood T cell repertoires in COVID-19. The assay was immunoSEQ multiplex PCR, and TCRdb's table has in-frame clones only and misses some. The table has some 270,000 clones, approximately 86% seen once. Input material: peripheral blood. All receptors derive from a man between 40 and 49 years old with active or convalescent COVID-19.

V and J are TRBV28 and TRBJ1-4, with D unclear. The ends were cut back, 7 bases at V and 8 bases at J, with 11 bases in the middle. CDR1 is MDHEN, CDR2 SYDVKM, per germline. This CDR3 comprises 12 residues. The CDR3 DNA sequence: TGTGCCAGCACCCGGCTCGGGGAAAAACTGTTTTTT. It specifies CASTRLGEKLFF.

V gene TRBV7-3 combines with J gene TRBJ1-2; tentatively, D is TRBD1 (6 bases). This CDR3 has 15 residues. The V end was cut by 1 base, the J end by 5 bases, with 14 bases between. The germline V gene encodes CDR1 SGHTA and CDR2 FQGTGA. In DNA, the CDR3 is TGTGCCAGCAGCTTAAGCCCGGACAGCCCATATGGCTACACCTTC. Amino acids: CASSLSPDSPYGYTF.

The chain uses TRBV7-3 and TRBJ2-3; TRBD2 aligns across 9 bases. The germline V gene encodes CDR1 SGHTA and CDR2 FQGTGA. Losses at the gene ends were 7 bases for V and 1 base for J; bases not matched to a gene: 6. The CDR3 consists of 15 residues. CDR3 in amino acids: CASIRAGGGTDTQYF. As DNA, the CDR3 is TGTGCCAGCATCCGAGCGGGAGGCGGCACAGATACGCAGTATTTT.

For the CDR3, the DNA is TGTGCCAGCGGGGACAGGGCAACTCAGCCCCAGCATTTT. It codes for CASGDRATQPQHF. The genes are TRBV12-3 or TRBV12-4 and TRBJ1-5, with TRBD1 matching over 9 bases. The CDR3 contains 13 residues. Germline trimming cut 8 bases from V and 6 bases from J; bases unmatched to any gene: 5.

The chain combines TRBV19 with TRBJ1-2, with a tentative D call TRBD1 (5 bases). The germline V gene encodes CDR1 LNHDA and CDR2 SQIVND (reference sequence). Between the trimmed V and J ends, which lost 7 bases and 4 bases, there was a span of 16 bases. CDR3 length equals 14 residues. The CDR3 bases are TGTGCCAGTAATAAGGGGCAGGATGCCTATGGCTACACCTTC. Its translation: CASNKGQDAYGYTF.